The 6 T cell receptor beta chains in this list originate from one sample, sequenced in a study of blood T cell repertoires in COVID-19. TCRdb keeps only in-frame clones here, not all; method: immunoSEQ multiplex PCR. The sample records under 200,000 clones, around nine tenths being singletons. Input material: peripheral blood. The source of these receptors is a man in his forties or fifties with acute or convalescent COVID-19.

The gene calls are TRBV7-2 and TRBJ1-1; tentative D call: TRBD1 (5 bases). Deletions cut 1 base from V and 11 bases from J, with 14 bases between. This CDR3 is 13 amino acids long. Germline CDR1 SGHTA, CDR2 FQGNSA. The CDR3 sequence is CASSLDGQGRAFF. CDR3 coding DNA: TGTGCCAGCAGCTTAGATGGTCAGGGAAGGGCTTTCTTT.

V gene TRBV19 combines with J gene TRBJ1-1; TRBD1 matches at 9 bases. In germline, CDR1 is LNHDA, CDR2 SQIVND (reference sequence). The CDR3 length is 14 residues. V shed 8 bases, J shed 2 bases, and the junction held 6 bases outside the gene matches. CDR3 sequence: CASYRQGVNTEAFF. Here the CDR3 DNA reads TGTGCCAGTTATAGACAGGGGGTAAACACTGAAGCTTTCTTT.

The chain carries TRBV28 and TRBJ2-2; 7 bases align to TRBD1. CDR3 size: 15 residues. With 5 bases clipped from V and 6 bases from J, the junction kept 9 bases outside the gene matches. Germline assignment: CDR1 MDHEN and CDR2 SYDVKM. CDR3 sequence reads: CASSPTGVEPGELFF. CDR3 DNA sequence: TGTGCCAGCAGTCCCACAGGGGTCGAACCCGGGGAGCTGTTTTTT.

The chain is built from TRBV29-1 and TRBJ2-5, with D unclear. The CDR3 sequence is 13 residues long. The V end was cut by 6 bases, the J end by 5 bases, with 16 bases between. Germline CDR1 reads SQVTM; CDR2 reads ANQGSEA. Here the CDR3 reads CSVSEMARETQYF. CDR3 nucleotides: TGCAGCGTAAGCGAGATGGCCCGGGAGACCCAGTACTTC.

V and J are TRBV30 and TRBJ2-7; 9 nucleotides line up with TRBD1. The CDR3 sequence is 15 residues long. Germline V gene lookup returns CDR1 GTSNPN and CDR2 SVGIG (reference sequence). The ends lost 2 bases at V and 3 bases at J; junction bases unmatched: 8. The CDR3 region has the DNA TGTGCCTGGAGTTGCCCCGGACAGGGGATCTACGAGCAGTACGTC. It encodes CAWSCPGQGIYEQYV.

The rearrangement links TRBV11-2 to TRBJ2-1; perhaps TRBD2 as D (7 bases). With 2 bases removed from V and 3 bases from J, the gap between germline ends came to 11 bases. CDR3 length: 15 amino acids. Germline CDR1 and CDR2: SGHAT and FQNNGV. CDR3 sequence: CASSLRGGDYNEQFF. Written as DNA, the CDR3 is TGTGCCAGCAGCTTAAGGGGGGGAGACTACAATGAGCAGTTCTTC.